Sequencing of this T cell receptor beta chain was carried out in a study of cytomegalovirus exposure and HLA in healthy donors. PCR amplification relied on 60 Vbeta primers (plus 13 Jbeta primers). Clones were sequenced by immunoSEQ multiplex PCR, and TCRdb holds only the in-frame ones, with some missing. Among about 160,000 clones listed, around 75% were seen once. Trimming cost V 8 bases and J 3 bases, with 10 bases left between them. CDR3 length: 13 residues. Germline values: CDR1 MDHEN, CDR2 SYDVKM. The chain links TRBV28 to TRBJ2-2; D unclear. Specimen: PBMCs. The source is a woman aged 18-29 years in good health and CMV-seronegative. This chain's CDR3 is CASLQMDTGELFF. The CDR3 nucleotides are TGTGCCAGCCTCCAGATGGACACCGGGGAGCTGTTTTTT.